The 23 T cell receptor beta chains below were found in one sample sequenced in a study of Ad26.COV2.S vaccination and SARS-CoV-2 variants. Assay: immunoSEQ multiplex PCR; the TCRdb copy retains only in-frame clones and omits some. Of 440,000 or so clones listed, less than 95% are singletons. The treatment: some 20 received Ad26.COV2.S at low or high dose, single or two shots; 5 received placebo; per-sample allocation not given. Material that was analyzed had been drawn on day 63 after the first vaccine or placebo injection. Sequenced material: peripheral blood, taken in a trial of Ad26.COV2.S vaccine versus placebo. These receptors were obtained from a person aged 18 to 65 who received the Ad26.COV2.S COVID-19 vaccine or a placebo.

J is TRBJ2-1 and V is TRBV28; D perhaps matches TRBD2 (6 bases). From germline, CDR1 is MDHEN and CDR2 SYDVKM. Trimming took 2 bases from V and 9 from J, leaving 14 bases between them. The CDR3 is 14 residues long. This CDR3 is CASSLAPIGSEQFF. DNA of the CDR3: TGTGCCAGCAGTTTAGCCCCCATCGGGAGTGAGCAGTTCTTC.

V usage is TRBV7-8 and J usage is TRBJ1-2; D perhaps matches TRBD1 (5 bases). The CDR3 loop spans 12 amino acids. Germline V gene data show CDR1 as SGHVS and CDR2 as FQNEAQ. The germline V and J ends were trimmed by 8 bases and 2 bases, with 9 bases remaining between them. The CDR3 region is CASGNRNYGYTF. CDR3 bases: TGTGCCAGCGGTAACAGGAACTATGGCTACACCTTC.

The rearrangement joins TRBV16 to TRBJ1-5; tentative D call: TRBD1 (6 bases). The CDR3 spans 16 residues. The V gene lost 0 bases and the J gene lost 4 bases, with 13 bases spanning the gap. Per germline, CDR1 KGHSY and CDR2 FQNENV. The CDR3 loop reads CASSQSGGGGNQPQHF. The DNA of the CDR3 is TGTGCCAGCAGCCAATCCGGAGGAGGGGGAAATCAGCCCCAGCATTTT. Looking up the rest from reference TRBV16 and TRBJ1-5 gives the full variable domain: GEEVAQTPKHLVRGEGQKAKLYCAPIKGHSYVFWYQQVLKNEFKFLISFQNENVFDETGMPKERFSAKCLPNSPCSLEIQATKLEDSAVYFCASSQSGGGGNQPQHFGDGTRLSIL.

CDR3 residues: CASRPGQGENSPLHF. CDR3 bases: TGTGCCAGTAGGCCGGGACAGGGGGAAAATTCACCCCTCCACTTT. The V call is TRBV19, the J call TRBJ1-6; 11 positions agree with TRBD1. CDR1 is LNHDA and CDR2 is SQIVND in the germline V gene (reference sequence). The CDR3 totals 15 residues. Trimming removed 6 bases from V and 7 bases from J; junction bases left unmatched: 5.

CDR3 sequence (DNA): TGTGCCAGCAGTCCCGTGGGACAGGGAGGGGAAAAACTGTTTTTT. Translation: CASSPVGQGGEKLFF. The V and J genes are TRBV28 and TRBJ1-4; TRBD1 aligns across 9 bases. Germline trimming cut 5 bases from V and 8 bases from J; bases unmatched to any gene: 9. This CDR3 is built from 15 residues. Germline CDR1 is MDHEN and CDR2 is SYDVKM.

Worth noting for this clone: Distinct nucleotide sequences in the sample also encode this CDR3. This rearrangement joins TRBV27 to TRBJ2-7, with a possible D match to TRBD2 (5 bases). The CDR3 has 12 residues. The germline CDR1 and CDR2 sequences are MNHEY and SMNVEV (reference sequence). Trimming took off 5 bases at V and 4 bases at J, with 9 bases between the two ends. The CDR3 DNA reads as TGTGCCAGCAGTCTCCGAGGGTACGAGCAGTACTTC. It specifies CASSLRGYEQYF.

The J gene is TRBJ2-7, the V gene TRBV9, with D hard to call. The V gene lost 0 bases and the J gene lost 3 bases, with 13 bases spanning the gap. The germline CDR1 and CDR2 sequences are SGDLS and YYNGEE. This CDR3 contains 15 residues. The CDR3 nucleotides read TGTGCCAGCAGCGTAGGCGGAGCTGTTAACTACGAGCAGTACTTC. Translating gives CASSVGGAVNYEQYF.

The chain combines TRBV3-1 (or the pseudogene TRBV3-2) with TRBJ2-7; weak D call: TRBD1 (5 bases). V dropped 3 bases and J dropped 2 bases, with 14 bases sitting between them. The CDR3 has 15 amino acids. Per germline, CDR1 LGHDT and CDR2 YNNKEL (reference sequence). The CDR3, as DNA: TGTGCCAGCAGCCAGGGCCTGGCGGACACCTACGAGCAGTACTTC. Its translation: CASSQGLADTYEQYF.

The CDR3 loop reads CASSPSNRGQGGANVLTF. For the CDR3, the DNA is TGTGCCAGCTCACCATCCAACAGGGGGCAGGGTGGGGCCAACGTCCTGACTTTC. This chain uses TRBV18 with TRBJ2-6; 9 bases line up with TRBD1. The V and J ends lost 2 bases and 3 bases, in that order; junction bases with no gene match: 8. The length of the CDR3 is 18 residues. Per the germline V gene, CDR1 is KGHSH and CDR2 is LQKENI.

The count of this clone is one. The chain carries TRBV27 and TRBJ1-1; 7 bases map to TRBD1. The ends lost 6 bases at V and 5 bases at J; junction bases unmatched: 6. Germline CDR1 and CDR2: MNHEY and SMNVEV (reference sequence). The CDR3 length is 13 residues. The CDR3 here is CASSTGAGTEAFF. CDR3 bases: TGTGCCAGCAGCACAGGGGCCGGGACTGAAGCTTTCTTT.

The J gene is TRBJ2-3, the V gene TRBV11-2; no firm D call. CDR3 length equals 14 residues. Trimming left V 0 bases short and J 5 bases short, with 9 bases between. Germline CDR1 is SGHAT and CDR2 is FQNNGV. The CDR3 DNA sequence: TGTGCCAGCAGCTTAGATCAGCTTATAGATACGCAGTATTTT. It specifies CASSLDQLIDTQYF.

This clone was found a few times. The chain recombines TRBV6-5 with TRBJ1-1; D not resolved. CDR1 and CDR2 (germline): MNHEY, SVGAGI. The CDR3 totals 11 residues. V lost 2 bases and J 10 bases, leaving 8 bases between the germline ends. CDR3 sequence (DNA): TGTGCCAGCAGTTACCCACCTAGAGCTTTCTTT. It codes for CASSYPPRAFF.

CDR3 DNA sequence: TGTGCCAGCAGTGAGCCCGGGACAGCACAGTTCTTC. Its translation is CASSEPGTAQFF. The J gene is TRBJ2-1, the V gene TRBV6-2 or TRBV6-3; TRBD1 matches 7 bases. The germline gives CDR1 MNHEY, CDR2 SVGEGT. This CDR3 has 12 amino acids. The V segment lost 5 bases and the J segment 13 bases; nucleotides outside the gene matches: 8.

The rearrangement uses TRBV12-3 or TRBV12-4 and TRBJ1-4, with D unresolved. There are 11 residues in the CDR3. With 0 bases removed from V and 12 bases from J, the gap between germline ends came to 5 bases. Here the CDR3 reads CASSLASQLFF. The DNA for the CDR3 is TGTGCCAGCAGTTTAGCGTCTCAACTGTTTTTT.

This clone was seen a few times. The chain recombines TRBV19 with TRBJ2-7; 8 bases line up with TRBD1. The ends lost 5 bases at V and 3 bases at J; junction bases unmatched: 9. The CDR3 spans 15 residues. Germline CDR1 is LNHDA and CDR2 is SQIVND (reference sequence). The CDR3, as DNA: TGTGCCAGTAGTCCCGAGGACAGGGCAGGCTACGAGCAGTACTTC. This encodes CASSPEDRAGYEQYF. The complete variable domain, with remaining parts taken from reference TRBV19 and TRBJ2-7, reads DGGITQSPKYLFRKEGQNVTLSCEQNLNHDAMYWYRQDPGQGLRLIYYSQIVNDFQKGDIAEGYSVSREKKESFPLTVTSAQKNPTAFYLCASSPEDRAGYEQYFGPGTRLTVT.

The V call is TRBV6-6, the J call TRBJ2-2; TRBD1 matches 7 bases. V was clipped by 7 bases and J by 6 bases; unmatched bases: 5. The germline CDR1 and CDR2 sequences are MNHNY and SVGAGI (reference sequence). The CDR3 runs to 13 residues. The CDR3 region is CASNRGRPGELFF. CDR3 nucleotides: TGTGCCAGCAACAGGGGTCGACCCGGGGAGCTGTTTTTT.

V is TRBV6-2 or TRBV6-3 and J is TRBJ2-7; TRBD2 matches 7 bases. Germline V gives CDR1 MNHEY, CDR2 SVGEGT. The CDR3 runs 17 residues. Trimming removed 2 bases from V and 0 bases from J; junction bases left unmatched: 10. The CDR3, as DNA: TGTGCCAGCAGTTACGCCATGCCGGGAGGCTTCTCCTACGAGCAGTACTTC. Translated: CASSYAMPGGFSYEQYF.

In its sample, this clone was seen a few times. V is TRBV10-3 and J is TRBJ1-5; D not certain. The length of the CDR3 is 15 residues. The germline gives CDR1 ENHRY, CDR2 SYGVKD. V shed 4 bases and J shed 0 bases, with 10 bases lying between them. CDR3 nucleotide sequence: TGTGCCATCAGTGTAGGAGGTAATAGCAATCAGCCCCAGCATTTT. Translating it yields CAISVGGNSNQPQHF.

J is TRBJ2-3 and V is TRBV9; D not certain. The CDR3 is 16 residues long. Germline V gives CDR1 SGDLS, CDR2 YYNGEE. The V and J ends lost 4 bases and 2 bases respectively, with 17 bases between them. In nucleotides, the CDR3 is TGTGCCAGCAGCCGAGACTGGGCCCGGTCCACAGATACGCAGTATTTT. Translation gives CASSRDWARSTDTQYF.

The chain combines TRBV11-2 with TRBJ1-1; 8 bases align to TRBD1. The CDR3 totals 14 residues. The J segment lost 1 base and the V segment lost 5 bases, leaving 3 bases of the junction unmatched. The germline CDR1 and CDR2 sequences are SGHAT and FQNNGV. The CDR3 sequence is CASSLTGANTEAFF. Written as DNA, the CDR3 is TGTGCCAGCAGCCTGACAGGGGCGAACACTGAAGCTTTCTTT.

The rearrangement links TRBV11-2 to TRBJ1-5; perhaps TRBD1 as D (5 bases). The CDR3 contains 14 residues. The V gene's germline CDR1 is SGHAT and CDR2 FQNNGV. Trimming removed 1 base at V and 7 bases at J, with 11 bases between. The CDR3 DNA is TGTGCCAGCAGCTTAGTGGTGGGGGACCAGCCCCAGCATTTT. Protein sequence: CASSLVVGDQPQHF. The full variable domain, in which reference TRBV11-2 and TRBJ1-5 provide the parts outside the CDR3, is EAGVAQSPRYKIIEKRQSVAFWCNPISGHATLYWYQQILGQGPKLLIQFQNNGVVDDSQLPKDRFSAERLKGVDSTLKIQPAKLEDSAVYLCASSLVVGDQPQHFGDGTRLSIL.

J is TRBJ2-5 and V is TRBV6-1, with D possibly matching TRBD1 (5 bases). The CDR3 consists of 14 residues. CDR1 and CDR2 (germline): MNHNS, SASEGT. V was trimmed by 0 bases and J by 2 bases, leaving 7 bases between them. CDR3 nucleotides: TGTGCCAGCAGTGAAGCAGGGGCACAAGAGACCCAGTACTTC. Its protein product is CASSEAGAQETQYF.

The V gene is TRBV4-1, the J gene TRBJ1-4, with D unresolved. CDR3 length: 15 residues. Deletions cut 1 base from V and 4 bases from J, with 10 bases between. CDR1 is MGHRA and CDR2 is YSYEKL in the germline V gene. CDR3 bases: TGCGCCAGCAGCCAAGGGCTCGTGAATAATGAAAAACTGTTTTTT. This gives the protein CASSQGLVNNEKLFF.